The rows below give T cell receptor beta chains drawn from one sample of a study of T cell responses to AZD1222 COVID-19 vaccine. Sequenced by immunoSEQ multiplex PCR; TCRdb stores in-frame clones only, minus some. Among roughly 50,000 clones listed, roughly 80% were seen once. Source: peripheral blood, taken on day 0 of AZD1222 vaccination. These TCRs come from an adult in good health. CDR3s include the opening cysteine and the closing phenylalanine or tryptophan. Fields, in order: V gene, D gene, J gene, clone size, CDR3 DNA, CDR3 protein. D genes are given only for firm matches. Size tells how often a clone was seen (once, few, many) or the class of an expanded clone, and some rows leave it out.

>TRBV18|TRBD1|TRBJ2-7|-
TGTGCCAGCTCACCATGGGACAGCTCCTACGAGCAGTACTTC
CASSPWDSSYEQYF
>TRBV24-1|TRBD1|TRBJ2-5|-
TGTGCCACCAGTGATTCAGAGACAGGGCCGTCCCAAGAGACCCAGTACTTC
CATSDSETGPSQETQYF
>TRBV19|-|TRBJ1-1|-
TGTGCCAGTAGTATCTCGGGACGTCGGAACACTGAAGCTTTCTTT
CASSISGRRNTEAFF
>TRBV6-2/TRBV6-3|-|TRBJ2-1|few
TGTGCCAGCAGTTACTCGATAGACAGTCCCTCCTACAATGAGCAGTTCTTC
CASSYSIDSPSYNEQFF
>TRBV19|-|TRBJ1-1|-
TGTGCCAGTAGCTCACGGACAGAAACAGAAGCTTTCTTT
CASSSRTETEAFF
>TRBV4-1|-|TRBJ1-2|-
TGCGCCAGCAGCCAAGATAGGGGGGACTATGGCTACACCTTC
CASSQDRGDYGYTF
>TRBV5-1|TRBD1|TRBJ1-4|-
TGCGCCAGCAGCGGGGGACAGTCAACTAATGAAAAACTGTTTTTT
CASSGGQSTNEKLFF
>TRBV3-1/TRBV3-2|-|TRBJ1-2|-
TGTGCCAGCAGCTTCCGCCGGCTGGACGGGGATAGTGGCTACACCTTC
CASSFRRLDGDSGYTF
>TRBV3-1/TRBV3-2|-|TRBJ2-2|-
TGTGCCAGCAGCCAAGGACGGGGGGCGAGCACCGGGGAGCTGTTTTTT
CASSQGRGASTGELFF
>TRBV11-2|-|TRBJ2-5|-
TGTGCCAGCAGCCCCCTATCGGGAACACAGACCCAGTACTTC
CASSPLSGTQTQYF
>TRBV2|-|TRBJ1-6|-
TGTGCCAGCAGGGGAGGACAGCATAATTCACCCCTCCACTTT
CASRGGQHNSPLHF
>TRBV5-1|-|TRBJ2-5|-
TGCGCCAGCAGCATAGGGGGACATGTCCAAGAGACCCAGTACTTC
CASSIGGHVQETQYF
>TRBV28|-|TRBJ2-5|once
TGTGCCAGCAGGGACTTGTTAGGTTTAGAGACCCAGTACTTC
CASRDLLGLETQYF
>TRBV1|-|TRBJ2-5|-
TGCACCAGCAGCCCCGATCGCGGTCAAGAGACCCAGTACTTC
CTSSPDRGQETQYF
>TRBV10-1|-|TRBJ1-1|once
TGCGCCAGCAGTGGGGCGGACAGCCTGAACACTGAAGCTTTCTTT
CASSGADSLNTEAFF
>TRBV7-5|-|TRBJ2-7|-
TGTGCCAGAAGCTTAGGGCGAGAGGGCCTTGGGACAGTTGCCTACGAGCAGTACTTC
CARSLGREGLGTVAYEQYF
>TRBV28|TRBD1|TRBJ2-4|-
TGTGCCAGCAGGGGACAGGGTTACATTCAGTACTTC
CASRGQGYIQYF
>TRBV18|-|TRBJ2-3|-
TGTGCCAGCTCTTGGGACCCGGCTTCTACGCAGTATTTT
CASSWDPASTQYF
>TRBV19|-|TRBJ1-1|-
TGTGCCAGTAGTATAGGGATGATGGGGCGGTGGTACACTGAAGCTTTCTTT
CASSIGMMGRWYTEAFF
>TRBV12-3/TRBV12-4|TRBD2|TRBJ2-2|-
TGTGCCAGCAGGGGACTAGGCCCCGGGGAGCTGTTTTTT
CASRGLGPGELFF
>TRBV5-1|TRBD1|TRBJ1-2|-
TGCGCCAGCAGCTTGACAGGGGGCGCAGGACTAGTCGCCTATGGCTACACCTTC
CASSLTGGAGLVAYGYTF
>TRBV18|-|TRBJ2-1|once
TGTGCCAGCTCTCAGATGGAGATTGAGCAGTTCTTC
CASSQMEIEQFF
>TRBV5-1|-|TRBJ1-1|-
TGCGCCAGCAGCCCTGGTCGAAGGGAGGGTGAAGCTTTCTTT
CASSPGRREGEAFF
>TRBV30|-|TRBJ1-2|-
TGTGCCTGGAGTGTAATTGGATATGGCTACACCTTC
CAWSVIGYGYTF
>TRBV28|TRBD1|TRBJ2-7|-
TGTGCCAGCAGCAGATCCGGAGGAGGACAGGGTGGGAACGAGCAGTACTTC
CASSRSGGGQGGNEQYF
>TRBV3-1/TRBV3-2|-|TRBJ2-5|few
TGTGCCAGCAGCCAAGATACTAGGCGGGAAGAGACCCAGTACTTC
CASSQDTRREETQYF
>TRBV29-1|TRBD1|TRBJ1-2|few
TGCAGCGTTGGGTCAGGGGGCTATGGCTACACCTTC
CSVGSGGYGYTF